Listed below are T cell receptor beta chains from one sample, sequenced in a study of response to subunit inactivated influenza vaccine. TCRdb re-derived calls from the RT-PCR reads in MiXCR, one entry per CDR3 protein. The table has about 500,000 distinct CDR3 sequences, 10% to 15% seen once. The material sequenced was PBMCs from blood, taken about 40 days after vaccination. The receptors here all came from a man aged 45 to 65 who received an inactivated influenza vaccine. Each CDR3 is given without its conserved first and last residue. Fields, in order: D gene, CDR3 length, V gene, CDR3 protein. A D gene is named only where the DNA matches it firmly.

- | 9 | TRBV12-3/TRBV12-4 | ASSWRTEQF
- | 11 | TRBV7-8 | ASSSGLEETQY
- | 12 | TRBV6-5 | ASSSPLTGYEQF
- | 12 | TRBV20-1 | SAPRPWSYNEQF
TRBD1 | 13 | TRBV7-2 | ASSPTGTAYNEQF
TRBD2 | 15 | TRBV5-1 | ASSLDFAGGRRDTQY
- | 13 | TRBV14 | ASSRSPALGYEQY
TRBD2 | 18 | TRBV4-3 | ASSQGGTGNGGRAADTQY
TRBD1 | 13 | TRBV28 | ASSPGQGGGYEQY
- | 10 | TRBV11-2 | ASSPDRGLAF
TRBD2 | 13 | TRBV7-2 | ASSLWRGATDTQY
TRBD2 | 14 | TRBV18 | ASSPQGLAGDNEQF
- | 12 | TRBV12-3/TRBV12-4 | ASTYPGVNTEAF
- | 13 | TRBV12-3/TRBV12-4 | ASSLRQNRNEKLF
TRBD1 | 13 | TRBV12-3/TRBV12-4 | ASSHGQGGLYGYT
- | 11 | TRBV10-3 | AIGPPGSDTQY
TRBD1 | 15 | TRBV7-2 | ASSSGGQGRANYGYT
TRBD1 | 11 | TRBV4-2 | ASSQNYRGEQY
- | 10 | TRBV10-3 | AISEERETQY
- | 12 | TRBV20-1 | SASRFSGHNEQF
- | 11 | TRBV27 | ASSSRGHYGYT
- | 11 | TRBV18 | ASSPAGTSHPA
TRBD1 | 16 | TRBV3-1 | ARSRDLGQGSGANVLT
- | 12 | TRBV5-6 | ASSLIWDTDTQY